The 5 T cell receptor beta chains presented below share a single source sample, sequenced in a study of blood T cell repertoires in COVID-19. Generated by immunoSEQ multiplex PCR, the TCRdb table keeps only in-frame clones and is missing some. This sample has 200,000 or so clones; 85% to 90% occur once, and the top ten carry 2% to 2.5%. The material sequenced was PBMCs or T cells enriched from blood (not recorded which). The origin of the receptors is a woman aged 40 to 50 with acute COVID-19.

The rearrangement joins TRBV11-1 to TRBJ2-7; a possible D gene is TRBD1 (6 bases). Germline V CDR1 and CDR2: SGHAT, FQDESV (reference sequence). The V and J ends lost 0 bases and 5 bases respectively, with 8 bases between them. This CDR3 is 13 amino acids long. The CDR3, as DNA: TGTGCCAGCAGCTTAGCCTGGACAGACGAGCAGTACTTC. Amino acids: CASSLAWTDEQYF.

CDR3 region: CSASETSGPRDTQYF. The CDR3 DNA reads as TGCAGTGCTAGTGAGACTAGCGGACCCCGGGATACGCAGTATTTT. The gene calls are TRBV20-1 and TRBJ2-3; 9 positions agree with TRBD2. V shed 3 bases and J 6 bases; nucleotides not matched to a gene: 10. Looked up from germline, CDR1 is DFQATT and CDR2 is SNEGSKA (reference sequence). The CDR3 runs to 15 residues.

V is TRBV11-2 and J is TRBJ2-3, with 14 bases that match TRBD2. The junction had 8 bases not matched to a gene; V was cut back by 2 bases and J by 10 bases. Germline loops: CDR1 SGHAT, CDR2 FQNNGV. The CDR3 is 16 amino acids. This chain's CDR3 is CASSLIGTSGGLSQYF. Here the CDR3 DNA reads TGTGCCAGCAGCTTAATTGGGACTAGCGGGGGCTTATCGCAGTATTTT. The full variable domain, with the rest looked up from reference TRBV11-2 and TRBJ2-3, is EAGVAQSPRYKIIEKRQSVAFWCNPISGHATLYWYQQILGQGPKLLIQFQNNGVVDDSQLPKDRFSAERLKGVDSTLKIQPAKLEDSAVYLCASSLIGTSGGLSQYFGPGTRLTVL.

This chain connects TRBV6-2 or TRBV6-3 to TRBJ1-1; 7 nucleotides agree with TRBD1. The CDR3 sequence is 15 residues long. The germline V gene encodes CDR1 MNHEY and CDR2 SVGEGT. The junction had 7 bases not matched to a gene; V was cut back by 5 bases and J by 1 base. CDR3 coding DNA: TGTGCCAGCAGTACCCTGAACAGGGGGAACACTGAAGCTTTCTTT. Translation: CASSTLNRGNTEAFF.

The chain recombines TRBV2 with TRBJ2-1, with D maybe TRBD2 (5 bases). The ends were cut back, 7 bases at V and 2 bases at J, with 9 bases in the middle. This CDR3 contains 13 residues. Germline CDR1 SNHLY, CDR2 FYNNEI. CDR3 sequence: CASIASAYNEQFF. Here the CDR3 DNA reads TGTGCCAGCATAGCGAGTGCCTACAATGAGCAGTTCTTC.